The 7 T cell receptor beta chains reported below all come from one sample, sequenced in a study of T cells after yellow fever vaccination. Each CDR3 protein is one row after TCRdb ran MiXCR on the 5' RACE reads. This table holds under 600,000 distinct CDR3 sequences, 21% found once. Sample: PBMCs, taken 20 to 25 days after the first yellow fever vaccination. The receptors were gathered from a man younger than 35 who received the YFV17D yellow fever vaccine.

This clonotype was counted at least ten times. This rearrangement joins TRBV27 to TRBJ1-5, with 7 positions matching TRBD1. CDR3 length: 16 residues. Trimming removed 2 bases from V and 1 base from J; junction bases left unmatched: 5. Germline V gene lookup returns CDR1 MNHEY and CDR2 SMNVEV (reference sequence). The DNA of the CDR3 is TGTGCCAGCAGTTTAGTTGGGACAGCCAGCAATCAGCCCCAGCATTTT. Translation gives CASSLVGTASNQPQHF.

This clonotype occurred many times. The chain links TRBV11-2 to TRBJ2-7; D unclear. CDR1 and CDR2 from the germline V gene are SGHAT and FQNNGV. V was pared by 0 bases and J by 1 base, with 1 base between. This CDR3 has 12 residues. CDR3 amino acids: CASSLESYEQYF. The CDR3 region has the DNA TGTGCCAGCAGCTTAGAATCCTACGAGCAGTACTTC.

This clonotype was picked up a small number of times. This chain links TRBV5-1 with TRBJ1-2, with 8 positions matching TRBD1. After removal of 4 bases from V and 0 bases from J, the junction contained 5 bases not matched to a gene. CDR1 and CDR2 from the germline V gene are SGHRS and YFSETQ. CDR3 length: 15 residues. CDR3 residues: CASSGGTGANYGYTF. CDR3 DNA: TGCGCCAGCAGCGGGGGGACAGGCGCTAACTATGGCTACACCTTC.

This clonotype was counted a few times. The V gene is TRBV4-1, the J gene TRBJ1-2; D gene unclear. Per germline, CDR1 MGHRA and CDR2 YSYEKL. Trimming took 4 bases from V and 6 from J, leaving 15 bases between them. The CDR3 length is 14 residues. The DNA of the CDR3 is TGCGCCAGCAGCCGCCCTGGAAGCTTCCATGGCTACACCTTC. Its translation is CASSRPGSFHGYTF.

This clonotype was observed a few times. The chain employs TRBV7-9 and TRBJ1-2; D gene uncertain. Germline V gives CDR1 SEHNR, CDR2 FQNEAQ (reference sequence). V lost 3 bases and J 7 bases, leaving 12 bases between the germline ends. The CDR3 has 13 residues. The CDR3 nucleotides read TGTGCCAGCAGCTTCGGGGAATTGATTGGCTACACCTTC. The encoded protein is CASSFGELIGYTF.

This chain connects TRBV15 to TRBJ1-1; tentative D call: TRBD1 (5 bases). V dropped 0 bases and J dropped 1 base, with 6 bases sitting between them. CDR1 is LNHNV, CDR2 YYDKDF, per germline (reference sequence). CDR3 length: 14 amino acids. This CDR3 reads CATSREGENTEAFF. CDR3 DNA: TGTGCCACCAGCAGAGAGGGGGAGAACACTGAAGCTTTCTTT.

There are a few counts of this clonotype. This rearrangement joins TRBV12-3 or TRBV12-4 to TRBJ1-3, with a possible D match to TRBD1 (5 bases). The CDR3 runs 13 residues. Trimming removed 5 bases at V and 3 bases at J, with 8 bases between. CDR3 residues: CASSRGFGNTIYF. DNA for the CDR3: TGTGCCAGCAGTAGGGGTTTTGGAAACACCATATATTTT.